A selection of T cell receptor beta chains follows, all from one sample in a study of cytomegalovirus exposure and HLA in healthy donors. Assay used: immunoSEQ multiplex PCR; TCRdb lists only in-frame clones, some missing. Of 150,000 to 200,000 clones in the sample, roughly 86% were seen once. Sequences were obtained from PBMCs. All receptors derive from a man between 18 and 35 years old in good health and CMV-seropositive. Each CDR3 is given with its conserved first and last residue. D genes are given only for firm matches. Rows may omit the clone size; those that give it use once, few, many or a size class.

TRBV5-1	TRBJ1-2	-	-	CASSVDRLYGYTF	TGCGCCAGCAGCGTCGACAGACTCTATGGCTACACCTTC
TRBV19	TRBJ1-3	-	-	CASSTLSSGNTIYF	TGTGCCAGTAGTACCCTGAGCTCTGGAAACACCATATATTTT
TRBV9	TRBJ2-7	-	-	CASSVSANNYEQYF	TGTGCCAGCAGCGTCTCAGCGAACAATTACGAGCAGTACTTC
TRBV5-4	TRBJ1-2	-	-	CASSPRQGWTSTYGYTF	TGTGCCAGCAGCCCACGGCAGGGGTGGACATCAACCTATGGCTACACCTTC
TRBV28	TRBJ2-7	TRBD1	-	CASSPRGLYEQYF	TGTGCCAGCAGTCCCAGGGGGCTGTACGAGCAGTACTTC
TRBV9	TRBJ1-2	-	few	CASSESLGPNYGYTF	TGTGCCAGCAGTGAATCGTTGGGCCCTAACTATGGCTACACCTTC
TRBV29-1	TRBJ2-5	-	-	CSGGKLEGAPQYF	TGCAGCGGCGGAAAACTGGAGGGAGCGCCCCAGTACTTC
TRBV10-3	TRBJ2-2	-	-	CAISGERAGELFF	TGTGCCATCAGTGGAGAGCGGGCCGGGGAGCTGTTTTTT
TRBV27	TRBJ2-6	-	-	CASSLLWGVSGSGANVLTF	TGTGCCAGCAGTTTACTATGGGGGGTTTCGGGTTCTGGGGCCAACGTCCTGACTTTC
TRBV5-4	TRBJ2-5	-	-	CASSLAREKYF	TGTGCCAGCAGCTTGGCCCGGGAAAAGTACTTC
TRBV9	TRBJ2-2	-	-	CASSVYASAYPDVGELFF	TGTGCCAGCAGCGTATATGCTAGCGCATACCCCGATGTCGGGGAGCTGTTTTTT
TRBV27	TRBJ2-7	TRBD1	-	CASSVTGGEPYEQYF	TGTGCCAGCAGCGTGACAGGGGGCGAACCCTACGAGCAGTACTTC
TRBV5-1	TRBJ2-1	-	once	CASSFTSNNEQFF	TGCGCCAGCAGCTTTACATCCAACAATGAGCAGTTCTTC
TRBV5-4	TRBJ2-7	TRBD2	-	CASSPREGLSSYEQYF	TGTGCCAGCAGCCCCAGGGAGGGCCTGAGCTCCTACGAGCAGTACTTC
TRBV5-8	TRBJ1-1	TRBD1	-	CASSPRTGPNTEAFF	TGTGCCAGCAGCCCTCGGACAGGGCCGAACACTGAAGCTTTCTTT
TRBV23-1	TRBJ1-5	TRBD1	-	CASSPLGQGGSNQPQHF	TGCGCCAGCAGTCCTCTTGGACAGGGTGGGAGCAATCAGCCCCAGCATTTT
TRBV12-5	TRBJ2-7	TRBD1	once	CASGSRLGQGSPYEQYF	TGTGCTAGTGGTTCGAGGCTGGGACAGGGGAGTCCCTACGAGCAGTACTTC
TRBV27	TRBJ2-5	-	-	CASSPRGAQETQYF	TGTGCCAGCAGTCCCAGGGGGGCCCAAGAGACCCAGTACTTC
TRBV5-1	TRBJ2-2	-	-	CASSLATIPGEIKRDTGELFF	TGCGCCAGCAGCTTGGCCACAATCCCGGGCGAAATTAAGAGGGACACCGGGGAGCTGTTTTTT
TRBV15	TRBJ2-7	TRBD1	-	CATSREGQGATPYEQYF	TGTGCCACCAGCAGAGAGGGGCAGGGGGCGACACCCTACGAGCAGTACTTC
TRBV2	TRBJ2-1	-	-	CASSDRYEQFF	TGTGCCAGCAGTGATCGGTATGAGCAGTTCTTC
TRBV6-5	TRBJ1-3	-	-	CASRSPGNTIYF	TGTGCCAGCAGATCTCCTGGAAACACCATATATTTT
TRBV11-3	TRBJ2-7	TRBD1	-	CASRSGPGQGSSYEQYF	TGTGCCAGCAGGTCAGGACCGGGACAGGGGAGCTCCTACGAGCAGTACTTC
TRBV4-1	TRBJ2-7	TRBD1	few	CASSWATGGYEQYF	TGCGCCAGCAGCTGGGCGACAGGGGGCTACGAGCAGTACTTC
TRBV19	TRBJ1-5	-	few	CASSMVGGGSNQPQHF	TGTGCCAGTAGTATGGTCGGGGGTGGGAGCAATCAGCCCCAGCATTTT
TRBV23-1	TRBJ1-3	-	-	CASSQSSTAGNTIYF	TGCGCCAGCAGTCAATCATCCACAGCTGGAAACACCATATATTTT